The 10 T cell receptor beta chains below all came from one sample that was sequenced in a study of cytomegalovirus exposure and HLA in healthy donors. It was with 60 Vbeta and 13 Jbeta primers that the PCR ran. Here immunoSEQ multiplex PCR was the method, and the copy in TCRdb shows in-frame clones only, minus some. The sample contains fewer than 250,000 clones, around 85% of which appear only once. The sequencing input was PBMCs. The origin of the receptors is a girl aged 2-10 years in good health and CMV-seronegative.

The chain combines TRBV7-8 with TRBJ2-1; weak D call: TRBD2 (6 bases). CDR3 length: 18 amino acids. Looked up from germline, CDR1 is SGHVS and CDR2 is FQNEAQ. The ends were cut back, 4 bases at V and 1 base at J, with 20 bases in the middle. CDR3 sequence: CASSSSGGEGSSYNEQFF. CDR3 bases: TGTGCCAGCAGCTCCTCCGGGGGAGAAGGTAGTTCCTACAATGAGCAGTTCTTC.

V is TRBV7-6 and J is TRBJ2-2; 7 bases agree with TRBD1. V lost 1 base and J lost 4; bases outside the gene matches: 6. The CDR3 length is 16 residues. Germline V lookup: CDR1 SGHVS, CDR2 FNYEAQ. CDR3 DNA sequence: TGTGCCAGCAGCTTAGGAGGGGGCCGGAGCACCGGGGAGCTGTTTTTT. Translating it yields CASSLGGGRSTGELFF.

This clone has a handful of counts. The rearrangement uses TRBV29-1 and TRBJ2-7; tentative D call: TRBD2 (6 bases). V lost 7 bases and J lost 0, with 13 bases in between. The germline V gene encodes CDR1 SQVTM and CDR2 ANQGSEA. The CDR3 runs 13 residues. CDR3 DNA: TGCAGCGCGTTAGCGGAGGACTCCTACGAGCAGTACTTC. Amino acids: CSALAEDSYEQYF.

The J gene is TRBJ2-5, the V gene TRBV5-5; D is undetermined. Between the trimmed V and J ends, which lost 4 bases and 1 base, there was a span of 2 bases. This CDR3 region has 11 residues. Germline CDR1 SGHKS, CDR2 YYEKEE (reference sequence). The CDR3 sequence is CASSLQETQYF. The CDR3 DNA follows: TGTGCCAGCAGCCTCCAAGAGACCCAGTACTTC.

This clone was picked up one time. This chain links TRBV10-2 with TRBJ1-5; D is perhaps TRBD1 (6 bases). This CDR3 is 13 amino acids long. Germline lookup yields CDR1 WSHSY and CDR2 SAAADI. Trimming left V 8 bases short and J 7 bases short, with 15 bases between. DNA for the CDR3: TGCGCCAGCTGGGCGGGGGGCGGACAGCCCCAGCATTTT. Amino acid sequence: CASWAGGGQPQHF.

This chain connects TRBV27 to TRBJ1-1; no clear D gene. The CDR3 contains 14 residues. V shed 3 bases and J shed 3 bases, with 11 bases lying between them. Germline V gene lookup returns CDR1 MNHEY and CDR2 SMNVEV (reference sequence). CDR3 loop: CASSFYARDTEAFF. CDR3 nucleotide sequence: TGTGCCAGCAGTTTCTATGCCCGGGACACTGAAGCTTTCTTT.

This clone has more than one count but fewer than ten. The chain combines TRBV19 with TRBJ1-2; TRBD1 is a possible D gene (5 bases). V was cut by 2 bases and J by 4 bases, with 14 bases left in between. CDR1 and CDR2 (germline): LNHDA, SQIVND (reference sequence). The CDR3 runs to 15 residues. The CDR3 here is CASSINGAGPYGYTF. In DNA form, the CDR3 reads TGTGCCAGTAGTATAAATGGGGCAGGGCCCTATGGCTACACCTTC.

This clone has a single count. CDR3 region: CASSFGEDQPQHF. The DNA of the CDR3 is TGTGCCAGCAGTTTTGGTGAGGATCAGCCCCAGCATTTT. V and J are TRBV27 and TRBJ1-5; D is unclear. The germline V gene has CDR1 MNHEY and CDR2 SMNVEV (reference sequence). Trimming left V 3 bases short and J 5 bases short, with 8 bases between. This CDR3 contains 13 residues.

V usage is TRBV6-1 and J usage is TRBJ2-1; perhaps TRBD2 as D (6 bases). The germline V gene encodes CDR1 MNHNS and CDR2 SASEGT. The CDR3 length is 13 residues. The V end was cut by 7 bases, the J end by 5 bases, with 12 bases between. CDR3 in amino acids: CASTEGLNNEQFF. In nucleotides, the CDR3 is TGTGCCAGCACCGAGGGACTTAACAATGAGCAGTTCTTC.

The chain joins TRBV5-4 to TRBJ2-7, with TRBD2 matching 11 bases. J lost 7 bases, V lost 5 bases, and 5 bases had no gene match. This CDR3 region has 13 residues. CDR1 SGHNT and CDR2 YYREEE come from the germline V gene (reference sequence). The CDR3 coding sequence is TGTGCCAGCAGTTTAGCGGGGGGGCTAGAGCAGTACTTC. Translating gives CASSLAGGLEQYF.